Described below is a single TCR beta chain sequence and its context. Its antigen is unknown. There are no base qualities to consult, and no much larger clone falls within one base. Patients with autoimmune disease history or receiving systemic immunosuppression were excluded from the trial. In every dose cohort, peripheral blood was drawn for TCR sequencing at baseline, cycle 4 day 1, and cycle 7 day 1. Samples were obtained from an open-label, multicenter, first-in-human phase I dose-escalation trial of ivuxolimab. Adults with locally advanced or metastatic melanoma, renal cell carcinoma, hepatocellular carcinoma or head and neck squamous cell carcinoma were enrolled in the trial. CD4+ and CD8+ T cells were sorted separately from peripheral blood before TCR sequencing. The sample comes from a study of OX40 agonist ivuxolimab in advanced cancers. With regard to the full study: The costimulatory receptor OX40 (CD134) was targeted by ivuxolimab, a fully human IgG2 agonistic monoclonal antibody. Intravenous ivuxolimab was administered to patients every 2 weeks at six dose levels: 0.01, 0.1, 0.3, 1.5, 3 and 10 mg/kg. Of the roughly 51 dose-escalation patients, hepatocellular carcinoma was present in approximately 20, melanoma in roughly 15, renal cell carcinoma in 9 and head and neck cancer in 9. In the dose-escalation cohort, 75% to 90% of patients were male, and the mean age was around 65 years with a range of roughly 20 to 79. Prior anti-PD-1, anti-PD-L1 or anti-CTLA-4 therapy was permitted, and checkpoint inhibitors had been received by 40% to 50% of dose-escalation patients. Partial responses were achieved by three dose-escalation patients, of whom one had hepatocellular carcinoma and two had cutaneous melanoma. Peripheral TCRbeta sequencing was intended to test whether TCR sequence diversity was altered and clonal T-cell expansion was caused by ivuxolimab. The monotherapy dose-escalation portion (N of about 57 patients) of the phase I ivuxolimab trial is reported in the paper. General findings and caveats noted by the study authors: On average, CD8+ T cells showed more expanded clones than CD4+ T cells after ivuxolimab. Antigen specificity was not determined for the clonally expanded peripheral T cells. Partial responders in the 0.1-3.0 mg/kg groups had among the lowest normalized peripheral clonal expansion, especially among CD8+ T cells. Low levels of normalized T-cell clonal expansion were also seen in some patients who did not respond. At doses of 0.1 to 3.0 mg/kg, clonal expansion of both CD4+ and CD8+ T cells in blood was seen between baseline and week 6.

Genomic DNA was isolated from the sorted cells so that the TCRbeta CDR3 region could be sequenced. The immunoSEQ Assay was used for sequencing of TCRbeta CDR3 regions. In TCRdb, the immuneACCESS table is reduced to in-frame sequences with V and J assigned. These tables do not hold every clone; where another copy was compared, an unresolved V gene accounts for under half, and the others remain unexplained. A total of fewer than 90,000 clones appear in this sample, about 85% of them only once. The ten largest clones add up to under 3.5% of the sample. This TCR was recovered from an adult with an advanced solid tumor such as melanoma, head and neck, liver or kidney cancer. The specimen comprised CD4+ or CD8+ T cells sorted from blood, sampled in a trial of the OX40 agonist ivuxolimab.

The CDR3 region has the sequence CASSSWTSGSYEQYF. The nucleotide sequence reads TGTGCCAGCAGTTCCTGGACTAGCGGGAGCTACGAGCAGTACTTC. The chain links TRBV6-5 with TRBJ2-7; TRBD2 aligns with 13 central bases. The CDR3 holds 15 amino acids from the cysteine to the phenylalanine. CDR3 DNA is the only sequence kept; it has 45 bases, read in frame from the first base. Germline trimming: 4 bases from V, 3 bases from J; junction bases outside gene matches: 3. Reading the germline V gene gives CDR1 MNHEY and CDR2 SVGAGI.